Each of the 5 T cell receptor beta chains below was sequenced from the same sample in a study of a mutant IDH1 vaccine in newly diagnosed glioma. Time point denoted: week 5, during vaccination. The study gave 300 ug of mutant IDH1 20-mer peptide per vaccine dose, with topical imiquimod. These receptors lack a known antigen. Profiled with immunoSEQ multiplex PCR; TCRdb holds only in-frame clones, not every one. The sample contains about 26,000 clones, roughly 80% of which appear only once. This material consisted of PBMCs, taken from a glioma patient whose treatment included an IDH1 peptide vaccine. The receptor source for this set is a man aged 40-50 years with glioma. Some clones in this sample may be carry-over from other donors' samples.

The rearrangement links TRBV6-5 to TRBJ1-1; D gene ambiguous. The CDR3 extends over 14 amino acids. In germline, CDR1 is MNHEY, CDR2 SVGAGI. Trimming took 5 bases from V and 0 from J, leaving 10 bases between them. Here the CDR3 DNA reads TGTGCCAGCAGTCCTCGGGTCCTGAACACTGAAGCTTTCTTT. It codes for CASSPRVLNTEAFF.

The genes are TRBV6-1 and TRBJ1-1; maybe TRBD1 (6 bases). The CDR3 totals 14 residues. Germline V gives CDR1 MNHNS, CDR2 SASEGT. V lost 6 bases and J lost 4, with 15 bases in between. CDR3 protein: CASRLTGLLTEAFF. For the CDR3, the DNA is TGTGCCAGCAGACTTACAGGGCTTCTCACTGAAGCTTTCTTT.

This rearrangement joins TRBV6-6 to TRBJ1-2; TRBD1 might be the D (6 bases). The V gene lost 0 bases and the J gene lost 3 bases, with 14 bases spanning the gap. This CDR3 is built from 16 residues. Germline CDR1 MNHNY, CDR2 SVGAGI (reference sequence). This CDR3 is CASSYSGDTSYYGYTF. CDR3 nucleotides: TGTGCCAGCAGTTACTCGGGGGACACGTCCTACTATGGCTACACCTTC.

In its sample, this clone was seen a few times. The chain is built from TRBV7-3 and TRBJ1-1; 9 bases map to TRBD1. With V trimmed by 6 bases and J by 4 bases, 3 bases remained unmatched. The CDR3 spans 13 residues. Germline values: CDR1 SGHTA, CDR2 FQGTGA. The CDR3: CASRQGASTEAFF. The CDR3 coding sequence is TGTGCCAGCAGACAGGGGGCAAGCACTGAAGCTTTCTTT.

This clone was counted once. The V call is TRBV27, the J call TRBJ1-2; D gene uncertain. Trimming shortened V by 4 bases and J by 3 bases, and 18 bases separated the two germline ends. CDR1 and CDR2 (germline): MNHEY, SMNVEV (reference sequence). The length of the CDR3 is 16 residues. The CDR3 loop is CASSYQFGVIHYGYTF. CDR3 coding DNA: TGTGCCAGCAGTTACCAATTCGGGGTTATTCACTATGGCTACACCTTC.